Below are 5 T cell receptor beta chains sequenced from a single sample in a study of T cells in localized non-small cell lung cancer. Produced via immunoSEQ multiplex PCR; TCRdb's table is partial and in-frame only. The sample has about 72,000 clones, about four fifths seen once. This specimen was peripheral blood, taken before any cancer treatment. Source of these receptors: a female donor older than 55 with stage I lung adenocarcinoma.

J is TRBJ2-1 and V is TRBV5-1; perhaps TRBD1 as D (6 bases). The CDR3 totals 15 residues. V lost 6 bases to trimming and J lost 2 bases, with 15 bases between them. Germline lookup yields CDR1 SGHRS and CDR2 YFSETQ. Written as DNA, the CDR3 is TGCGCCAGCACCTGGGGGCAGGGAGCCTACAATGAGCAGTTCTTC. Amino acid sequence: CASTWGQGAYNEQFF.

The sample holds one count of this clone. The chain joins TRBV6-1 to TRBJ1-4; D not resolved. Germline CDR1 and CDR2: MNHNS and SASEGT. V was shortened by 5 bases and J by 4 bases, with 8 bases between the two germline ends. The CDR3 totals 13 residues. The CDR3 sequence: CASSTASNEKLFF. CDR3 in DNA: TGTGCCAGCAGTACCGCCAGTAATGAAAAACTGTTTTTT.

The gene calls are TRBV10-3 and TRBJ2-5, with no clear D. Judging by the DNA end, TRBJ2-7 fits better; the J call may be wrong. CDR3 length: 11 amino acids. Germline V gene data show CDR1 as ENHRY and CDR2 as SYGVKD. The CDR3 DNA sequence: TGTGCCATCAGCACAGCCTACGAGCAGTACTTC. Encoded protein: CAISTAYEQYF.

This clone was seen a handful of times. The rearrangement links TRBV7-9 to TRBJ1-1; tentatively, D is TRBD1 (5 bases). Per germline, CDR1 SEHNR and CDR2 FQNEAQ (reference sequence). V lost 5 bases and J lost 1, with 14 bases in between. The CDR3 runs 15 residues. The DNA of the CDR3 is TGTGCCAGCAGCGCCCGGGGCACCTCGAACACTGAAGCTTTCTTT. Translation: CASSARGTSNTEAFF.

V usage is TRBV28 and J usage is TRBJ1-1; D unclear. In germline, CDR1 is MDHEN, CDR2 SYDVKM. The CDR3 sequence is 14 residues long. V dropped 3 bases and J dropped 7 bases, with 15 bases sitting between them. The CDR3 spells CASSLLQTRGEAFF. In DNA, the CDR3 is TGTGCCAGCAGTTTGCTTCAGACCCGGGGTGAAGCTTTCTTT.